This TCR beta chain comes out of a study of OX40 agonist ivuxolimab in advanced cancers. Turning to this clone: The same CDR3 can be traced to other DNA sequences in this sample.

The method was immunoSEQ multiplex PCR; TCRdb's version includes in-frame clones alone and lacks a portion of them. The data hold about 160,000 clones, with 94% observed a single time. The origin of this receptor is an adult with an advanced solid tumor such as melanoma, head and neck, liver or kidney cancer. The source material was CD4+ or CD8+ T cells sorted from blood, sampled in a trial of the OX40 agonist ivuxolimab.

In DNA form, the CDR3 reads TGTGCCAGCAGCGTACAAGGCTATGGCTACACCTTC. Encoded protein: CASSVQGYGYTF. V gene TRBV9 combines with J gene TRBJ1-2; D gene unclear. With 1 base removed from V and 4 bases from J, the gap between germline ends came to 5 bases. Germline V gene data show CDR1 as SGDLS and CDR2 as YYNGEE. The CDR3 totals 12 residues.